This T cell receptor (beta chain) is drawn from a study of cytomegalovirus exposure and HLA in healthy donors. With 60 Vbeta and 13 Jbeta primers, the PCR was carried out. The data were produced by immunoSEQ multiplex PCR, yet TCRdb's version contains in-frame clones alone and is incomplete. The data contain some 160,000 clones, about 84% of them singletons. General study findings and limits: There was a cluster of highly shared sequence variants that was likely a sequencing artifact. Per a prior analysis, the majority of TCR beta V segments were productive roughly 87% or roughly 30% of the time.

Comments on this clone: Its antigen is as yet unknown.

Trimming took off 0 bases at V and 6 bases at J, with 8 bases between the two ends. Germline V CDR1 and CDR2: LNHDA, SQIVND (reference sequence). CDR3 length: 14 amino acids. This chain links TRBV19 with TRBJ2-2; D is uncertain. Material for sequencing was PBMCs. This receptor was identified in a man aged 45-65 years in good health and CMV-seropositive. This CDR3 reads CASSIDRTAGELFF. The CDR3 coding sequence is TGTGCCAGTAGTATAGACCGCACGGCCGGGGAGCTGTTTTTT.